The 28 T cell receptor beta chains below come from one sample, sequenced in a study of blood T cells in healthy people across ages. Then a second PCR, running about 6 to 11 cycles, was carried out with a sample-barcoded 5' primer and a J-beta primer mix. TCRdb re-called the 5' RACE reads through MiXCR, storing one row per CDR3 protein. The repertoire holds about 640,000 distinct CDR3 sequences, with less than 45% as singletons. Sequencing input: blood. These receptors were obtained from a man older than 75 in good health.

This clonotype was counted a single time. This rearrangement joins TRBV7-9 to TRBJ1-2; D is uncertain. Deletions cut 1 base from V and 6 bases from J, with 9 bases between. Germline V gene data show CDR1 as SEHNR and CDR2 as FQNEAQ (reference sequence). CDR3 length equals 13 residues. The chain's CDR3 is CASSLGREDGYTF. DNA of the CDR3: TGTGCCAGCAGCTTAGGGAGGGAGGATGGCTACACCTTC.

The gene calls are TRBV7-2 and TRBJ2-5, with TRBD2 matching 8 bases. The CDR3 runs 15 residues. With 1 base clipped from V and 9 bases from J, the junction kept 10 bases outside the gene matches. Germline loops: CDR1 SGHTA, CDR2 FQGNSA. The CDR3 loop is CASSLGSGGNSAQYF. DNA of the CDR3: TGTGCCAGCAGCTTAGGATCGGGAGGGAATTCGGCCCAGTACTTC.

This clonotype was detected only a few times. The chain combines TRBV19 with TRBJ2-7; unclear D gene. Trimming shortened V by 6 bases and J by 0 bases, and 15 bases separated the two germline ends. This CDR3 has 15 residues. Germline values: CDR1 LNHDA, CDR2 SQIVND (reference sequence). The CDR3 region has the DNA TGTGCCAGTAGCCCTCAGCTGCTTGGCTCCTACGAGCAGTACTTC. Translated, it gives CASSPQLLGSYEQYF. The full variable domain, in which reference TRBV19 and TRBJ2-7 provide the parts outside the CDR3, is DGGITQSPKYLFRKEGQNVTLSCEQNLNHDAMYWYRQDPGQGLRLIYYSQIVNDFQKGDIAEGYSVSREKKESFPLTVTSAQKNPTAFYLCASSPQLLGSYEQYFGPGTRLTVT.

This clonotype has only a few counts. V gene TRBV7-2 combines with J gene TRBJ2-5; D is perhaps TRBD1 (6 bases). The J call may be incorrect, as the DNA end agrees better with TRBJ2-7. The CDR3 is made up of 16 amino acids. Germline V gives CDR1 SGHTA, CDR2 FQGNSA. The CDR3 spells CASSLRRLEQGYEQYF. The CDR3 DNA reads as TGTGCCAGCAGCTTAAGGCGTCTAGAACAGGGCTACGAGCAGTACTTC.

In its sample, this clonotype was seen a few times. The chain has TRBV7-2 and TRBJ2-1, with 7 bases aligning to TRBD2. With V trimmed by 2 bases and J by 5 bases, 9 bases remained unmatched. The CDR3 loop spans 16 amino acids. CDR1 and CDR2 (germline): SGHTA, FQGNSA. The CDR3 reads CASSLSSGRYDNEQFF. As DNA, the CDR3 is TGTGCCAGCAGCTTAAGTTCCGGGAGGTATGACAATGAGCAGTTCTTC. The full variable domain, with the rest looked up from reference TRBV7-2 and TRBJ2-1, is GAGVSQSPSNKVTEKGKDVELRCDPISGHTALYWYRQSLGQGLEFLIYFQGNSAPDKSGLPSDRFSAERTGGSVSTLTIQRTQQEDSAVYLCASSLSSGRYDNEQFFGPGTRLTVL.

As for this clonotype: One end of the junction varies from germline; a read error may be responsible. The chain employs TRBV20-1 and TRBJ1-5, with D maybe TRBD1 (6 bases). This CDR3 comprises 14 residues. The germline V gene encodes CDR1 DFQATT and CDR2 SNEGSKA (reference sequence). DNA of the CDR3: TGCAGTGCCCACAAATCGGGGGGCAAGGAGCCCCGGCATTTT. This sequence encodes CSAHKSGGKEPRHF.

This clonotype was observed a few times. The CDR3 DNA sequence: TGCAGTGCTAGAGATGACATCTATCTGTACTTC. Translating it yields CSARDDIYLYF. The rearrangement uses TRBV20-1 and TRBJ2-4; no clear D gene. Germline V gives CDR1 DFQATT, CDR2 SNEGSKA (reference sequence). The germline V and J ends were trimmed by 0 bases and 15 bases, with 12 bases remaining between them. The length of the CDR3 is 11 residues.

With regard to this clonotype: A read error may produce the germline difference seen at one junction end. This rearrangement joins TRBV5-1 to TRBJ2-1; D tentatively fits TRBD1 or TRBD2 (5 bases each). The germline V gene has CDR1 SGHRS and CDR2 YFSETQ. CDR3 length equals 15 residues. The CDR3 nucleotides read TGCGCCAGCAGCTTTCTAGGGGACCCGGGTAATGGGCAGTTCTTC. It encodes CASSFLGDPGNGQFF.

The V call is TRBV7-9, the J call TRBJ2-1; 8 bases agree with TRBD2. V dropped 5 bases and J dropped 1; count of bases not matched to a gene: 7. The CDR3 is made up of 16 amino acids. Germline V gives CDR1 SEHNR, CDR2 FQNEAQ (reference sequence). CDR3 residues: CASSDRLATSYNEQFF. In DNA form, the CDR3 reads TGTGCCAGCAGCGATCGACTAGCGACATCCTACAATGAGCAGTTCTTC.

V gene TRBV28 combines with J gene TRBJ2-5, with 10 bases that match TRBD1. Germline CDR1 reads MDHEN; CDR2 reads SYDVKM. This CDR3 comprises 13 residues. J lost 5 bases, V lost 7 bases, and 4 bases had no gene match. The CDR3 loop is CASKTGGRETQYF. CDR3 in DNA: TGTGCCAGCAAGACAGGGGGCCGTGAGACCCAGTACTTC. Together with reference TRBV28 and TRBJ2-5, the CDR3 gives the full variable domain: DVKVTQSSRYLVKRTGEKVFLECVQDMDHENMFWYRQDPGLGLRLIYFSYDVKMKEKGDIPEGYSVSREKKERFSLILESASTNQTSMYLCASKTGGRETQYFGPGTRLLVL.

This clonotype was found many times. The chain couples TRBV10-3 to TRBJ1-1; 10 bases line up with TRBD1. The CDR3 is 14 residues long. Germline V CDR1 and CDR2: ENHRY, SYGVKD. J gave up 0 bases and V 6 bases, and 1 base lay outside the gene matches. The CDR3 spells CAIRGQGLNTEAFF. The CDR3 bases are TGTGCCATCAGGGGACAGGGGTTGAACACTGAAGCTTTCTTT.

This clonotype was recorded a few times. The V gene is TRBV18, the J gene TRBJ2-7; D gene unclear. Germline-derived CDR1 and CDR2 are KGHSH and LQKENI. Trimming cost V 0 bases and J 1 base, with 7 bases left between them. This CDR3 spans 14 amino acids. CDR3 in amino acids: CASSPPSLSYEQYF. CDR3 nucleotides: TGTGCCAGCTCACCACCGTCACTTTCCTACGAGCAGTACTTC.

The J gene is TRBJ2-2, the V gene TRBV9; a weak D match, TRBD2 (6 bases). The CDR3 is made up of 17 amino acids. Trimming left V 1 base short and J 1 base short, with 14 bases between. Per germline, CDR1 SGDLS and CDR2 YYNGEE. CDR3 in amino acids: CASSVITGAGNTGELFF. CDR3 in DNA: TGTGCCAGCAGCGTAATAACGGGAGCGGGGAACACCGGGGAGCTGTTTTTT.

The chain combines TRBV3-1 with TRBJ2-5; TRBD1 might be the D (6 bases). Germline V gene data show CDR1 as LGHDT and CDR2 as YNNKEL (reference sequence). The CDR3 contains 13 residues. V dropped 0 bases and J dropped 11 bases, with 13 bases sitting between them. The CDR3 nucleotides are TGTGCCAGCAGCCAAGATCAACGGACAGCTCAGTACTTC. This gives the protein CASSQDQRTAQYF.

V is TRBV28 and J is TRBJ2-1; D is uncertain. The J call may be faulty, since TRBJ2-7 better matches the DNA end. The CDR3 is 16 residues long. Germline CDR1 reads MDHEN; CDR2 reads SYDVKM. The CDR3 coding sequence is TGTGCCAGCAGTTTGGCGACACTTGGGCATAGGAATGAGCAGTACTTC. Its translation: CASSLATLGHRNEQYF.

The V and J genes are TRBV14 and TRBJ2-1; TRBD1 matches 7 bases. This CDR3 has 13 residues. Losses at the gene ends were 5 bases for V and 6 bases for J; bases not matched to a gene: 4. CDR1 is SGHDN and CDR2 is FVKESK in the germline V gene. The CDR3 DNA reads TGTGCCAGCAGCAGAGGGACAGTCAATGAGCAGTTCTTC. Protein sequence: CASSRGTVNEQFF.

This clonotype occurred a few times. This chain joins TRBV12-3 or TRBV12-4 and TRBJ2-5; the D call may be TRBD1 or TRBD2 (6 bases each). Trimming left V 6 bases short and J 2 bases short, with 16 bases between. The CDR3 loop spans 15 amino acids. The CDR3 loop is CASSTRGLVQETQYF. CDR3 nucleotides: TGTGCCAGCAGCACCCGGGGGCTTGTTCAAGAGACCCAGTACTTC.

The genes are TRBV18 and TRBJ1-2; the match to TRBD1 covers 8 bases. After removal of 5 bases from V and 6 bases from J, the junction contained 8 bases not matched to a gene. CDR3 size: 14 residues. The germline V gene encodes CDR1 KGHSH and CDR2 LQKENI. The CDR3: CASSTGAGGDGYTF. The DNA for the CDR3 is TGTGCCAGCTCAACGGGAGCAGGGGGCGATGGCTACACCTTC.

This chain connects TRBV7-2 to TRBJ2-1, with 12 bases matching TRBD2. V was clipped by 5 bases and J by 4 bases; unmatched bases: 9. The germline CDR1 and CDR2 sequences are SGHTA and FQGNSA. The CDR3 length is 17 residues. The CDR3 protein is CASSPGPLAGGYNEQFF. As DNA, the CDR3 is TGTGCCAGCAGCCCCGGCCCGCTAGCGGGAGGGTACAATGAGCAGTTCTTC.

V and J are TRBV6-1 and TRBJ1-1, with no clear D. Trimming pared 7 bases from V and 3 bases from J, leaving 15 bases between. This CDR3 has 14 residues. The germline V gene has CDR1 MNHNS and CDR2 SASEGT. Here the CDR3 reads CASTSSQVDTEAFF. DNA of the CDR3: TGTGCCAGCACCTCGTCCCAGGTGGACACTGAAGCTTTCTTT.

This chain joins TRBV6-6 and TRBJ2-7; 9 bases line up with TRBD1. CDR1 and CDR2 from the germline V gene are MNHNY and SVGAGI (reference sequence). This CDR3 comprises 15 residues. With 6 bases clipped from V and 3 bases from J, the junction kept 9 bases outside the gene matches. The CDR3 DNA reads TGTGCCAGCAGCGCCCCGGGACAGGGCCACTACGAGCAGTACTTC. Protein product: CASSAPGQGHYEQYF.

The gene calls are TRBV14 and TRBJ1-2, with D unresolved. The length of the CDR3 is 13 residues. Germline CDR1 and CDR2: SGHDN and FVKESK. V was pared by 1 base and J by 3 bases, with 6 bases between. Written as DNA, the CDR3 is TGTGCCAGCAGCCAAGGAAGATACTATGGCTACACCTTC. Residues: CASSQGRYYGYTF.

This chain links TRBV4-3 with TRBJ2-2; either TRBD1 or TRBD2 may fit D (5 bases each). The germline V gene has CDR1 LGHNA and CDR2 YSLEER. The CDR3 runs to 16 residues. The V and J ends lost 4 bases and 5 bases respectively, with 17 bases between them. The CDR3 DNA sequence: TGCGCCAGCAGCCCCGGGGCTATTGTTCCTACCGGGGAGCTGTTTTTT. Its protein is CASSPGAIVPTGELFF.

This chain connects TRBV10-3 to TRBJ2-3; 9 nucleotides align to TRBD1. This CDR3 is built from 15 residues. V was clipped by 2 bases and J by 2 bases; unmatched bases: 2. Germline V lookup: CDR1 ENHRY, CDR2 SYGVKD. The CDR3 spells CAISEGTGLTDTQYF. Written as DNA, the CDR3 is TGTGCCATCAGTGAGGGGACAGGGCTCACAGATACGCAGTATTTT.

This clonotype showed up just a few times. The gene calls are TRBV7-2 and TRBJ2-1, with TRBD1 matching 7 bases. CDR3 length: 12 residues. V was clipped by 11 bases and J by 9 bases; unmatched bases: 10. Germline V lookup: CDR1 SGHTA, CDR2 FQGNSA. Here the CDR3 DNA reads TGTGCCTGTGAGACAGGGTGGACTGAGCAGTTCTTC. It is translated as CACETGWTEQFF.

This rearrangement joins TRBV7-2 to TRBJ2-1; D uncertain. The germline V gene encodes CDR1 SGHTA and CDR2 FQGNSA. Deletions cut 6 bases from V and 6 bases from J, with 18 bases between. This CDR3 comprises 15 residues. For the CDR3, the DNA is TGTGCCAGCAGTGCTGAAGTAGGTGGATTCAATGAGCAGTTCTTC. This gives the protein CASSAEVGGFNEQFF.

V usage is TRBV6-2 or TRBV6-3 and J usage is TRBJ2-7, with a possible D match to TRBD2 (6 bases). The J call could be wrong; TRBJ2-5 is a better fit for the DNA end. Germline values: CDR1 MNHEY, CDR2 SVGEGT. The CDR3 sequence is 15 residues long. The CDR3: CASSYDGSRSGTQYF. Written as DNA, the CDR3 is TGTGCCAGCAGTTACGACGGGAGCAGGTCAGGGACCCAGTACTTC.

Comment on this clonotype: A much larger clone differs by one base, so this may be a read error. This chain joins TRBV5-5 and TRBJ2-7; 7 bases line up with TRBD1. The V segment lost 2 bases and the J segment 3 bases; nucleotides outside the gene matches: 8. CDR1 and CDR2 (germline): SGHKS, YYEKEE (reference sequence). The CDR3 covers 15 residues. The CDR3 here is CASSFADRVDYEQYF. In DNA, the CDR3 is TGTGCCAGCAGCTTTGCTGACAGGGTGGACTACGAGCAGTACTTC.